This TCR beta chain comes out of a study of blood T cell repertoires in COVID-19. Study details: PBMCs, B-cell-depleted T cells, or T cells provided the cDNA or gDNA that made up the material.

In the authors' workflow: Reference gene primers were amplified, and this amplification served to estimate nucleated cell counts. Using immunoSEQ multiplex PCR, the repertoire was profiled, and TCRdb retains in-frame clones only, with some absent. V, J and clone size were drawn from that table, and D and trimming were deduced from the DNA. The sample has about 47,000 clones, 82% seen once. Trimming stripped 0 bases from V and 3 bases from J, with 11 bases between. From germline, CDR1 is MNHEY and CDR2 SVGAGI. CDR3 length: 15 residues. The sequence was obtained from a human donor with acute or convalescent COVID-19. The donor label of this sample is uncertain. The rearrangement uses TRBV6-5 and TRBJ2-5, with D perhaps matching TRBD1 (7 bases). The sequenced material came from peripheral blood. In DNA form, the CDR3 reads TGTGCCAGCAGTTACTCGACAGGGAGGAAAGAGACCCAGTACTTC. This encodes CASSYSTGRKETQYF.